The clone carrying this TCR beta chain was counted only a few times. The antigen is not known. Amplification targeted TCR beta CDR3 regions from RNA transcripts. The HTBI primer set served for first-round RT-PCR of the TCR CDR3. TCRdb passed the multiplex PCR reads through MiXCR, listing each CDR3 protein once. Of approximately 600,000 distinct CDR3 sequences in the sample, around 20% were seen once. The CDR3 contains 17 residues. The germline CDR1 and CDR2 sequences are WSHSY and SAAADI. The trim removed 6 bases at V and 6 bases at J, leaving 13 bases unmatched. The sample belongs to a study of T cells in Graves' hyperthyroidism and ophthalmopathy. Study in general: The blood sample was taken at first diagnosis, before treatment began. Whole-study findings and limits: A 13 V-J signature model discriminated ophthalmopathy versus stable hyperthyroidism. Peripheral blood also featured most of the thyroid clonotypes expanded above 0.001.

Uncontrolled infection, other autoimmune disease, pregnancy or lactation barred patients from enrollment. This clonotype was obtained from a man in his thirties or forties with Graves' ophthalmopathy. The sample consisted of blood. The chain links TRBV10-2 to TRBJ2-1; 11 bases align to TRBD2. The CDR3 region has the DNA TGCGCCAGCAGCGTCACTAGCGGGAGAAGGCGAAGCAATGAGCAGTTCTTC. It specifies CASSVTSGRRRSNEQFF.